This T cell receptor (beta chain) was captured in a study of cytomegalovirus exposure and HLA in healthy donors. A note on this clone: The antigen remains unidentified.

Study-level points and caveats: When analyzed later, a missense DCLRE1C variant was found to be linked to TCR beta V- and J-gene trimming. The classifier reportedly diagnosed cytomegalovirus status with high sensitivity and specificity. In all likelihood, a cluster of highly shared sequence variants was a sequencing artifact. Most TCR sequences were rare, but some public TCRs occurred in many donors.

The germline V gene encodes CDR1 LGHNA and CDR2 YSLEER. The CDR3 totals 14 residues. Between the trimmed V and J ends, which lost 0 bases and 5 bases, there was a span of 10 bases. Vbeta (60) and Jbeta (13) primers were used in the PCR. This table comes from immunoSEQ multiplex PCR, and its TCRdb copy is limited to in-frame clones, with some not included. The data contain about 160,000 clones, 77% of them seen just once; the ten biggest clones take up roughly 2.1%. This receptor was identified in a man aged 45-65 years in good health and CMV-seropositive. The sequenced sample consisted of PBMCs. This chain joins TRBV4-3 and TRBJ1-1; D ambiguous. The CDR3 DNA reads TGCGCCAGCAGCCAAGATACGGGAAAAACTGAAGCTTTCTTT. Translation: CASSQDTGKTEAFF.